This TCR beta chain is from a study of T cell repertoires in cytomegalovirus infection. Per germline, CDR1 SEHNR and CDR2 FQNEAQ (reference sequence). This CDR3 contains 13 residues. V gave up 5 bases and J gave up 3 bases, with 11 bases separating them. This clonotype was recorded a few times. The target antigen is unknown. MiXCR was run by TCRdb on the reads, yielding one entry per CDR3 protein. This repertoire shows roughly 800,000 distinct CDR3 sequences, 25% to 35% found once; its top ten account for about an eighth. V and J are TRBV7-9 and TRBJ2-7, with D possibly being TRBD1 (6 bases). This material consisted of cultured CD8+ T cells from PBMCs, taken from culture after CMV antigen stimulation. The clonotype originates from a human donor in good health (CMV status not recorded). Some clones in this sample may be carry-over from other donors' samples. The CDR3 DNA follows: TGTGCCAGCAGCACCCGACAGGACTACGAGCAGTACTTC. It translates to CASSTRQDYEQYF.